This T cell receptor beta chain was identified during a study of sequential checkpoint blockade in melanoma. Study background: Approximately 20 patients had tumor biopsies before treatment and at week 13. Study observations and caveats: Tumor T-cell fraction and clonality correlated with PD-L1 and CD8+ counts.

This clone was recorded a few times. Its target is not known. Germline V CDR1 and CDR2: SNHLY, FYNNEI. The CDR3 length is 16 residues. V lost 6 bases to trimming and J lost 6 bases; unmatched junction nucleotides: 13. TCRdb keeps only in-frame clones here, not all; method: immunoSEQ multiplex PCR. The repertoire holds approximately 5,300 clones, with more than 25% as singletons. The treatment is: randomized to nivolumab then ipilimumab (arm A) or the reverse (arm B). The starting material was tumor tissue (inferred from file names), obtained from a patient given nivolumab and ipilimumab in sequence. The clonotype comes from a human donor with melanoma. The rearrangement uses TRBV2 and TRBJ2-7; 11 positions agree with TRBD2. Here the CDR3 reads CASSARDSGRESEQYF. The CDR3 coding sequence is TGTGCCAGCAGCGCGAGGGATAGCGGGAGGGAGTCCGAGCAGTACTTC.